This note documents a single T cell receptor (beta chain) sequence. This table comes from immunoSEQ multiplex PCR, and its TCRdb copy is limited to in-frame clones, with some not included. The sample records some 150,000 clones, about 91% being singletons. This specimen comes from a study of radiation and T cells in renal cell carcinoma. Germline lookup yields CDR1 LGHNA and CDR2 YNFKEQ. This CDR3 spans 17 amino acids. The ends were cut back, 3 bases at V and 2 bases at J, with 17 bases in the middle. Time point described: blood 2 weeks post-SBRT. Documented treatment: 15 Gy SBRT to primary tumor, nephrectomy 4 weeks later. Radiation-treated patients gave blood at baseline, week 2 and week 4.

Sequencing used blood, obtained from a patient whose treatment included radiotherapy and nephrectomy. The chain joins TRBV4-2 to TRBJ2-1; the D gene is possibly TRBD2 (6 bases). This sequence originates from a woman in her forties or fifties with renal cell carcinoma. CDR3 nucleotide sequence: TGTGCCAGCAGCCAGGATCCCCTAGCGCGCCCCTACAATGAGCAGTTCTTC. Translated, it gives CASSQDPLARPYNEQFF.